The present T cell receptor (beta chain) was sequenced within a study of EBV T-cell therapy then PD-1 blockade in nasopharyngeal carcinoma. Only in-frame clones appear in the TCRdb table, and some are missing; sequencing was by immunoSEQ multiplex PCR. The table lists tens of thousands of clones, about 87% of them singletons. In regard to this clone: Its antigen is unknown.

Treatment described: AdE1-LMPpoly-expanded autologous EBV-specific T-cell therapy followed by anti-PD-1 nivolumab. With 5 bases clipped from V and 0 bases from J, the junction kept 13 bases outside the gene matches. Germline values: CDR1 LNHDA, CDR2 SQIVND (reference sequence). The CDR3 totals 20 residues. This TCR came from a man in his forties with nasopharyngeal carcinoma. The chain couples TRBV19 to TRBJ2-1; 13 bases agree with TRBD2. This material consisted of CD8+ T cells from blood, taken at roughly day 65 from a patient whose treatment included autologous EBV-specific T cells and nivolumab. CDR3: CASSYPTSGGLRGSYNEQFF. In DNA, the CDR3 is TGTGCCAGTAGTTACCCGACTAGCGGGGGGCTCCGGGGCTCCTACAATGAGCAGTTCTTC.